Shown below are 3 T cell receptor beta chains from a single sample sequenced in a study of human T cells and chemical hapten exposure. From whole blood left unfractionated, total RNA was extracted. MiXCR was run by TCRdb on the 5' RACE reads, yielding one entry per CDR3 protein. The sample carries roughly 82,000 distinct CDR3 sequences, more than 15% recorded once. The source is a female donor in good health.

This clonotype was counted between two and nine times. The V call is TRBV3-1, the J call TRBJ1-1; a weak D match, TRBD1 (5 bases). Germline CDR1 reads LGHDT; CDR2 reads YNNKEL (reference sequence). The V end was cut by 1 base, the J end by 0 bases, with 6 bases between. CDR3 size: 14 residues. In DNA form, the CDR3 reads TGTGCCAGCAGCCAAGGGGACCTGAACACTGAAGCTTTCTTT. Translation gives CASSQGDLNTEAFF.

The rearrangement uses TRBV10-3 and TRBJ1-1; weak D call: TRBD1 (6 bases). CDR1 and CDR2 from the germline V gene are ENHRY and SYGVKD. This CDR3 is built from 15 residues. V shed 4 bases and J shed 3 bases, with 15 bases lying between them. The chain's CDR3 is CAISGSKGQYTEAFF. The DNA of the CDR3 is TGTGCCATCAGTGGAAGTAAGGGACAATACACTGAAGCTTTCTTT.

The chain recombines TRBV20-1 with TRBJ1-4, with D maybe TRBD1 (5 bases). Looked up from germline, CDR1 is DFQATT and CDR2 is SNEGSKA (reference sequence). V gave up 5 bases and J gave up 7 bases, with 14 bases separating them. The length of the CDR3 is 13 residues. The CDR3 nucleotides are TGCAGTGCTCGACGGGCAGGGTTTGAAAAACTGTTTTTT. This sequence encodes CSARRAGFEKLFF.